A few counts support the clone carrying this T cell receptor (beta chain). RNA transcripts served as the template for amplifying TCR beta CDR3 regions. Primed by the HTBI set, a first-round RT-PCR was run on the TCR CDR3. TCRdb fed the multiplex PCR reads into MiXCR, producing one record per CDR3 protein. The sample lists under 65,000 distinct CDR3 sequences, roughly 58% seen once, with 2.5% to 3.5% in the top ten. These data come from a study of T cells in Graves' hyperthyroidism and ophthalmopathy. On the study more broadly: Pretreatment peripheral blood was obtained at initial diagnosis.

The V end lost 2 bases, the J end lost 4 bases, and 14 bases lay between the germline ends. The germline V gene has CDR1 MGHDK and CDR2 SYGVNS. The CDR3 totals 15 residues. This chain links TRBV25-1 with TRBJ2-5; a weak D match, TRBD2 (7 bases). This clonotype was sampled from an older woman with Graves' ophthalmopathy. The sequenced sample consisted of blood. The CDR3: CASSEASGEGETQYF. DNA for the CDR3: TGTGCCAGCAGTGAAGCCTCAGGGGAGGGAGAGACCCAGTACTTC.